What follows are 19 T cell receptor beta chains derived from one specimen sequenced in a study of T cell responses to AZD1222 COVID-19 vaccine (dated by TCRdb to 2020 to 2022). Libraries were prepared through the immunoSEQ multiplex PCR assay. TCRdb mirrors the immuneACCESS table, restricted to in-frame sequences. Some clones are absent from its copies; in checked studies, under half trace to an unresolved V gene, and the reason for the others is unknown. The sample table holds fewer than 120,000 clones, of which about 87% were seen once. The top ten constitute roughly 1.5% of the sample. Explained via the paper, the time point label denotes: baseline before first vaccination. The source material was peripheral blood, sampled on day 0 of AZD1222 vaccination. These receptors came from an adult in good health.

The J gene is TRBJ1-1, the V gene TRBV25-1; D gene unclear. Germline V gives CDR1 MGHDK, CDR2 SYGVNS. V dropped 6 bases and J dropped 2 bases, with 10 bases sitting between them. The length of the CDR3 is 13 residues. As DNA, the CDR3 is TGTGCCAGCAGATTAAGTGTTAACACTGAAGCTTTCTTT. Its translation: CASRLSVNTEAFF.

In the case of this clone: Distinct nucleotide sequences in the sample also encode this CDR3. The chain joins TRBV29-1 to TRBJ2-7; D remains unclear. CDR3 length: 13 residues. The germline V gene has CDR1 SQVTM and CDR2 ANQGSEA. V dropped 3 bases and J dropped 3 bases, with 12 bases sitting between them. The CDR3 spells CSVESFPGYEQYF. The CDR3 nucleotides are TGCAGCGTTGAGAGTTTCCCTGGCTACGAGCAGTACTTC.

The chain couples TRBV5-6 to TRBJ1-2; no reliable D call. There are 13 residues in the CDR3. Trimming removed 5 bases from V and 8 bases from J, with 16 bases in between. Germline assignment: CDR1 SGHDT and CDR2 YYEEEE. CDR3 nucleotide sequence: TGTGCCAGCAGTCAGACCGGGCTCGGGGGCTACACCTTC. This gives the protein CASSQTGLGGYTF.

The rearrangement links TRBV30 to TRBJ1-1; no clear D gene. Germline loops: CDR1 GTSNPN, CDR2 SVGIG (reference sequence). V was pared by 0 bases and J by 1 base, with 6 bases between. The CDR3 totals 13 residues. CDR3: CAWSVQANTEAFF. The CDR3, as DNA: TGTGCCTGGAGTGTACAAGCGAACACTGAAGCTTTCTTT. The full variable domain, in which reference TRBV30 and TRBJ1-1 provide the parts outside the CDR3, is SQTIHQWPATLVQPVGSPLSLECTVEGTSNPNLYWYRQAAGRGLQLLFYSVGIGQISSEVPQNLSASRPQDRQFILSSKKLLLSDSGFYLCAWSVQANTEAFFGQGTRLTVV.

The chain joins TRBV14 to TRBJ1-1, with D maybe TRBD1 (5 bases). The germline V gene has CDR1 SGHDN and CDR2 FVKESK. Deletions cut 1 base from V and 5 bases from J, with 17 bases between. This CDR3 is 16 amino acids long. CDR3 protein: CASSQGPSVGGTEAFF. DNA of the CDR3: TGTGCCAGCAGCCAAGGGCCCAGTGTGGGGGGAACTGAAGCTTTCTTT.

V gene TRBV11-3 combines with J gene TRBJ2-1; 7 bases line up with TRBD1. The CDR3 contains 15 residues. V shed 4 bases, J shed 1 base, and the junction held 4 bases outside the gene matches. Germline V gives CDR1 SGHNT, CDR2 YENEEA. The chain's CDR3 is CASSSDRASYNEQFF. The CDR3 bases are TGTGCCAGCAGCTCAGACAGGGCGTCCTACAATGAGCAGTTCTTC.

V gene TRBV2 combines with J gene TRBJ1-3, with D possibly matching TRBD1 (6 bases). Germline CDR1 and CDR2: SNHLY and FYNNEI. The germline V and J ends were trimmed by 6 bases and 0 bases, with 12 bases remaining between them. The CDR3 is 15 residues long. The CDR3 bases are TGTGCCAGCAGAGGACAGAGAAGCTCTGGAAACACCATATATTTT. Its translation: CASRGQRSSGNTIYF.

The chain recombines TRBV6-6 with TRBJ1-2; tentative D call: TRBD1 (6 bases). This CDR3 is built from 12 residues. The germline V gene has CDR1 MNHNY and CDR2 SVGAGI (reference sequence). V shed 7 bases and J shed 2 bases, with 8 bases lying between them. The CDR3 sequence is CASNDRNYGYTF. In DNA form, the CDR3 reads TGTGCCAGCAACGACAGGAACTATGGCTACACCTTC.

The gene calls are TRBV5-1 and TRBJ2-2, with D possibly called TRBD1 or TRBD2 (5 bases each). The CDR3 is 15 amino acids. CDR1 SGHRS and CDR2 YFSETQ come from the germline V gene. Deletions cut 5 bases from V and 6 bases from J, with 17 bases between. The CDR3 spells CASRSGRELSGELFF. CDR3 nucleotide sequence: TGCGCCAGCAGGTCGGGACGGGAACTTTCCGGGGAGCTGTTTTTT.

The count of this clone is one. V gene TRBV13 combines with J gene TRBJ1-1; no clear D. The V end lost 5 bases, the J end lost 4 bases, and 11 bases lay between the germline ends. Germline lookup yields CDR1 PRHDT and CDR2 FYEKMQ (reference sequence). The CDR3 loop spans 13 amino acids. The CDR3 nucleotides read TGTGCCAGCAGCACCGGGAGCGGCACTGAAGCTTTCTTT. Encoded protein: CASSTGSGTEAFF.

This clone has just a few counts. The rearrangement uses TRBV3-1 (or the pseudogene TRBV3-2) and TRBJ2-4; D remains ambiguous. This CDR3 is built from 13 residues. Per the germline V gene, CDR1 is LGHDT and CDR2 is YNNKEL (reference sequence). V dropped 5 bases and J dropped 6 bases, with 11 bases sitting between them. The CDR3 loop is CASSYGPRNIQYF. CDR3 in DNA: TGTGCCAGCAGCTACGGGCCGCGAAACATTCAGTACTTC.

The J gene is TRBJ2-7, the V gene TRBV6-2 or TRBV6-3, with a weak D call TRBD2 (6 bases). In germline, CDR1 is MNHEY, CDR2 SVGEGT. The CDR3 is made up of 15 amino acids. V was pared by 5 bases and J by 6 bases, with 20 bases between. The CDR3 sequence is CASSTEGLVGGEQYF. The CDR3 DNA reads TGTGCCAGCAGTACCGAGGGGCTAGTCGGGGGCGAGCAGTACTTC.

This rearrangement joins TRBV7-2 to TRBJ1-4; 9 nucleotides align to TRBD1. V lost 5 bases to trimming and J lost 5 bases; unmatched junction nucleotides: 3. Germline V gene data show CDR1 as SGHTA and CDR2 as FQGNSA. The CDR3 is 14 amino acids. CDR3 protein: CASSADRGNEKLFF. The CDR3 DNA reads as TGTGCCAGCAGCGCCGACAGGGGGAATGAAAAACTGTTTTTT. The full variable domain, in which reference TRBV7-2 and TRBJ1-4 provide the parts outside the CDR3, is GAGVSQSPSNKVTEKGKDVELRCDPISGHTALYWYRQSLGQGLEFLIYFQGNSAPDKSGLPSDRFSAERTGGSVSTLTIQRTQQEDSAVYLCASSADRGNEKLFFGSGTQLSVL.

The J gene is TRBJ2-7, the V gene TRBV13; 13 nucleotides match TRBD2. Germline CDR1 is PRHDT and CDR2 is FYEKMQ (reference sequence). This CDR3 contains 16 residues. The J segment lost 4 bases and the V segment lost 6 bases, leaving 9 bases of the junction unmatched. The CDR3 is CASRQTSGGLSYEQYF. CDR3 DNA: TGTGCCAGCAGGCAGACTAGCGGGGGGCTCAGTTACGAGCAGTACTTC.

The CDR3 bases are TGTGCCAGCGAACTAGCGGGAACCTACGAGCAGTACTTC. Protein: CASELAGTYEQYF. The V and J genes are TRBV3-1 (or the pseudogene TRBV3-2) and TRBJ2-7, with TRBD2 identical over 10 bases. V was pared by 8 bases and J by 2 bases, with 3 bases of the junction left unmatched. This CDR3 comprises 13 residues. Germline loops: CDR1 LGHDT, CDR2 YNNKEL (reference sequence).

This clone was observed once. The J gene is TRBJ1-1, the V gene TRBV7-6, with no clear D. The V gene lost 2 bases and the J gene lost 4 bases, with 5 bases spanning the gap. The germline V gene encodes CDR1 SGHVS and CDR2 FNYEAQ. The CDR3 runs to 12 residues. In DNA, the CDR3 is TGTGCCAGCAGCTTACGGGGCACTGAAGCTTTCTTT. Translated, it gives CASSLRGTEAFF.

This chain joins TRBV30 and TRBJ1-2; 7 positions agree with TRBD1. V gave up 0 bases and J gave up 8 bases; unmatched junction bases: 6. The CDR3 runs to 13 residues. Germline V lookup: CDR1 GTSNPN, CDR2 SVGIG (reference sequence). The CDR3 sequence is CAWSVQGRRGYTF. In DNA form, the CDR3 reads TGTGCCTGGAGTGTACAGGGGCGGCGAGGCTACACCTTC.

CDR3 amino acids: CASSPMVNEKLFF. The CDR3 coding sequence is TGTGCCAGCAGCCCGATGGTTAATGAAAAACTGTTTTTT. The genes are TRBV6-5 and TRBJ1-4, with D unclear. The V end lost 6 bases, the J end lost 4 bases, and 9 bases lay between the germline ends. This CDR3 contains 13 residues. Germline CDR1 MNHEY, CDR2 SVGAGI.

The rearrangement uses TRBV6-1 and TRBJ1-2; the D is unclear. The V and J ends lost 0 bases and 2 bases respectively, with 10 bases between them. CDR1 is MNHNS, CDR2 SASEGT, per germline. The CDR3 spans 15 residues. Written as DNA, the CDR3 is TGTGCCAGCAGTGAAGCGGCGGGGAACAACTATGGCTACACCTTC. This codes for CASSEAAGNNYGYTF.